This TCR beta chain originates from a study of T cell changes during pregnancy in multiple sclerosis. Germline loops: CDR1 SGHVS, CDR2 FQNEAQ. This CDR3 is 15 amino acids long. V gave up 2 bases and J gave up 5 bases; unmatched junction bases: 8. This table comes from immunoSEQ multiplex PCR, and its TCRdb copy is limited to in-frame clones, with some not included. The table records nearly 110,000 clones, about nine tenths of them present only once. The sequence came from a female donor with multiple sclerosis, enrolled in a pregnancy study. Material: peripheral blood, obtained after pregnancy. The chain employs TRBV7-8 and TRBJ1-1; 7 nucleotides line up with TRBD1. In DNA, the CDR3 is TGTGCCAGCAGCTTACAGGGGGGTACGAGAACTGAAGCTTTCTTT. This gives the protein CASSLQGGTRTEAFF.